The following is a T cell receptor (beta chain) sequence with its context. This sample stems from a study of blood T cell repertoires in COVID-19. Measured with immunoSEQ multiplex PCR; TCRdb has only the in-frame clones, and not every one. The sample holds some 42,000 clones, about 85% seen once. Germline-derived CDR1 and CDR2 are KGHSH and LQKENI. CDR3 length: 16 amino acids. The ends lost 2 bases at V and 2 bases at J; junction bases unmatched: 9. The rearrangement joins TRBV18 to TRBJ2-7; 7 nucleotides agree with TRBD1. This receptor was taken from a man between 45 and 60 years old with active COVID-19. Sequenced sample: peripheral blood. The CDR3 spells CASSPTTTGWTYEQYF. As DNA, the CDR3 is TGTGCCAGCTCACCAACGACGACAGGGTGGACCTACGAGCAGTACTTC.